Sequencing of this TCR beta chain was carried out in a study of T cell responses to AZD1222 COVID-19 vaccine. Findings of the study overall: Reportedly, close to half of spike-specific TCRs are directed against unmutated variant regions. Repertoires in all cases were sampled only once the peak T cell response had passed. Researchers report vaccine-associated CD4 TCRs spanning spike, with dominance at 160-218 and 743-854.

In this sample, this clone turned up a few times. Its antigen is not identified. Measured with immunoSEQ multiplex PCR; TCRdb has only the in-frame clones, and not every one. The table has 100,000 or so clones, over 75% seen once; the top ten hold 2% to 3%. CDR1 and CDR2 from the germline V gene are LNHDA and SQIVND (reference sequence). The V gene lost 7 bases and the J gene lost 6 bases, with 6 bases spanning the gap. The CDR3 spans 11 residues. The chain has TRBV19 and TRBJ1-4; the D is unclear. The receptor comes from an adult in good health. Source: peripheral blood, taken on day 0 of AZD1222 vaccination. CDR3 amino acids: CASTSYEKLFF. In DNA, the CDR3 is TGTGCCAGTACGAGTTATGAAAAACTGTTTTTT.